Following are 14 T cell receptor beta chains from one sample sequenced in a study of Ad26.COV2.S vaccination and SARS-CoV-2 variants. Treatment: some 20 received Ad26.COV2.S at low or high dose, single or two shots; 5 received placebo; per-sample allocation not given. Sampling was done on day 63 after the first vaccine or placebo injection. Method: immunoSEQ multiplex PCR; TCRdb's copy keeps in-frame clones and lacks some. The repertoire holds roughly 300,000 clones, with approximately 90% as singletons. Sequences were derived from peripheral blood, sampled in a trial of Ad26.COV2.S vaccine versus placebo. These TCRs come from a person between 18 and 65 years old who received the Ad26.COV2.S COVID-19 vaccine or a placebo.

The rearrangement links TRBV13 to TRBJ2-1; 8 nucleotides agree with TRBD2. V lost 5 bases to trimming and J lost 4 bases; unmatched junction nucleotides: 19. Germline V CDR1 and CDR2: PRHDT, FYEKMQ (reference sequence). This CDR3 region has 19 residues. CDR3 sequence reads: CASSPRALGAGGPYNEQFF. The CDR3 DNA is TGTGCCAGCAGCCCCCGGGCCCTAGGTGCGGGGGGCCCGTACAATGAGCAGTTCTTC.

The V gene is TRBV5-1, the J gene TRBJ1-1; D is undetermined. The germline V gene encodes CDR1 SGHRS and CDR2 YFSETQ. V lost 4 bases and J lost 7, with 14 bases in between. The CDR3 loop spans 13 amino acids. CDR3 residues: CASSLEPKLEAFF. Here the CDR3 DNA reads TGCGCCAGCAGCCTCGAGCCAAAGCTTGAAGCTTTCTTT.

This chain links TRBV9 with TRBJ1-2; 9 bases fit TRBD1. The V gene end was trimmed by 3 bases and the J gene end by 5 bases; junction bases not matched to a gene: 8. The CDR3 totals 15 residues. The germline V gene encodes CDR1 SGDLS and CDR2 YYNGEE. This chain's CDR3 is CASSAGTGIRYGYTF. The CDR3 DNA sequence: TGTGCCAGCAGCGCCGGGACAGGGATTCGTTATGGCTACACCTTC. Full variable domain (missing parts from reference TRBV9 and TRBJ1-2): DSGVTQTPKHLITATGQRVTLRCSPRSGDLSVYWYQQSLDQGLQFLIQYYNGEERAKGNILERFSAQQFPDLHSELNLSSLELGDSALYFCASSAGTGIRYGYTFGSGTRLTVV.

The chain has TRBV4-1 and TRBJ1-5, with 8 nucleotides matching TRBD1. CDR1 and CDR2 (germline): MGHRA, YSYEKL. J was trimmed by 5 bases and V by 2 bases; bases with no gene match: 8. The CDR3 is 16 amino acids. CDR3: CASSQSGQGADQPQHF. In DNA form, the CDR3 reads TGCGCCAGCAGCCAATCCGGACAGGGTGCGGATCAGCCCCAGCATTTT.

The genes are TRBV6-4 and TRBJ2-2; D is uncertain. The CDR3 sequence is 13 residues long. V lost 3 bases, J lost 4 bases, and 6 bases lay in between. Germline V gene data show CDR1 as MRHNA and CDR2 as SNTAGT. CDR3 sequence: CASSEPATGELFF. In DNA form, the CDR3 reads TGTGCCAGCAGTGAACCAGCCACCGGGGAGCTGTTTTTT.

The V call is TRBV18, the J call TRBJ1-4; the D is unclear. Per germline, CDR1 KGHSH and CDR2 LQKENI. This CDR3 contains 15 residues. Between the trimmed V and J ends, which lost 2 bases and 5 bases, there was a span of 12 bases. The CDR3 here is CASSPINEPNEKLFF. CDR3 DNA sequence: TGTGCCAGCTCACCAATCAACGAGCCAAATGAAAAACTGTTTTTT.

V and J are TRBV28 and TRBJ2-3; D unresolved. Trimming stripped 4 bases from V and 2 bases from J, with 10 bases between. This CDR3 spans 14 amino acids. Germline CDR1 and CDR2: MDHEN and SYDVKM. CDR3 loop: CASSSPSVTDTQYF. CDR3 nucleotides: TGTGCCAGCAGTTCACCAAGCGTCACAGATACGCAGTATTTT.

This chain uses TRBV3-1 (or the pseudogene TRBV3-2) with TRBJ2-1; 9 positions match TRBD2. CDR1 LGHDT and CDR2 YNNKEL come from the germline V gene (reference sequence). Losses at the gene ends were 7 bases for V and 5 bases for J; bases not matched to a gene: 6. This CDR3 spans 14 amino acids. CDR3 amino acids: CASNLAGGDNEQFF. The CDR3 nucleotides read TGTGCCAGCAACCTCGCGGGAGGGGACAATGAGCAGTTCTTC.

This chain connects TRBV4-1 to TRBJ2-1, with 7 bases lining up with TRBD1. The CDR3 runs to 17 residues. Germline V gene data show CDR1 as MGHRA and CDR2 as YSYEKL. Trimming took 2 bases from V and 0 from J; bases not matched to a gene: 7. This chain's CDR3 is CASSQKPGQSSYNEQFF. In DNA, the CDR3 is TGCGCCAGCAGCCAAAAACCGGGACAGAGCTCCTACAATGAGCAGTTCTTC.

The CDR3 bases are TGTGCCAGCAGCTTAGGGGGGCCCTCCTCGGGTTTTGGAGATACGCAGTATTTT. This translates into CASSLGGPSSGFGDTQYF. V is TRBV13 and J is TRBJ2-3; weak D call: TRBD1 (5 bases). The germline V gene has CDR1 PRHDT and CDR2 FYEKMQ (reference sequence). This CDR3 has 18 residues. V dropped 0 bases and J dropped 5 bases, with 21 bases sitting between them.

This clone was picked up one time. This sequence joins TRBV29-1 and TRBJ2-2; possible D gene TRBD1, 5 bases. In germline, CDR1 is SQVTM, CDR2 ANQGSEA. V was pared by 7 bases and J by 6 bases, with 15 bases between. The CDR3 consists of 13 residues. The CDR3 is CSAGARGPGELFF. For the CDR3, the DNA is TGCAGCGCTGGGGCCAGAGGACCCGGGGAGCTGTTTTTT.

This chain connects TRBV3-1 (or the pseudogene TRBV3-2) to TRBJ2-3; 8 bases are shared with TRBD2. The V gene end was trimmed by 3 bases and the J gene end by 2 bases; junction bases not matched to a gene: 13. The CDR3 covers 18 residues. CDR1 is LGHDT and CDR2 is YNNKEL in the germline V gene (reference sequence). The DNA for the CDR3 is TGTGCCAGCAGCCACACCCGATTTGGGCGGGGGGACACAGATACGCAGTATTTT. Amino acid sequence: CASSHTRFGRGDTDTQYF.

The gene calls are TRBV2 and TRBJ2-7, with D maybe TRBD1 (6 bases). This CDR3 region has 13 residues. V was cut by 7 bases and J by 2 bases, with 12 bases left in between. Germline lookup yields CDR1 SNHLY and CDR2 FYNNEI. CDR3 sequence reads: CASTRDTPYEQYF. The DNA for the CDR3 is TGTGCCAGCACTCGGGACACCCCCTACGAGCAGTACTTC.

This chain links TRBV13 with TRBJ1-2, with TRBD1 matching over 10 bases. V was pared by 6 bases and J by 4 bases, with 5 bases of the junction left unmatched. The V gene's germline CDR1 is PRHDT and CDR2 FYEKMQ (reference sequence). This CDR3 has 14 residues. In DNA, the CDR3 is TGTGCCAGCAGTGAAGACAGGGGGCCCTATGGCTACACCTTC. Protein product: CASSEDRGPYGYTF.